The 2 T cell receptor beta chains reported below all come from one sample, sequenced in a study of T cells in Graves' hyperthyroidism and ophthalmopathy. TCR beta CDR3 sequences were amplified from RNA transcripts. With the HTBI primer set, the TCR CDR3 went through a first round of RT-PCR. TCRdb processed the multiplex PCR reads anew with MiXCR; each CDR3 protein has one entry. The sample lists roughly 570,000 distinct CDR3 sequences, approximately 14% occurring once. The sample was blood. These receptors came from a woman younger than 45 with Graves' hyperthyroidism.

This clonotype was counted once. A much larger clone lies one base from this, so it may be a read error. The chain combines TRBV5-1 with TRBJ2-1, with D unresolved. Per the germline V gene, CDR1 is SGHRS and CDR2 is YFSETQ. This CDR3 comprises 14 residues. CDR3 DNA: TGCGCCAGCAGCTTCAAGGACCCCCTGGATGAGCAGCTCTTC. Amino acids: CASSFKDPLDEQLF.

This clonotype came up a few times. The V gene is TRBV12-3 or TRBV12-4, the J gene TRBJ2-2; the D call may be TRBD1 or TRBD2 (5 bases each). The CDR3 runs to 17 residues. V lost 7 bases, J lost 5 bases, and 23 bases lay in between. For the CDR3, the DNA is TGTGCCAGCACCTCCTCTAGTGCTAGTGGGGGTACCGGGGAGCTGTTTTTT. This translates into CASTSSSASGGTGELFF.